Reported below is one TCR beta chain. Distinct nucleotide sequences in the sample also encode this CDR3. Here immunoSEQ multiplex PCR was the method, and the copy in TCRdb shows in-frame clones only, minus some. This table holds 600,000 to 900,000 clones, over 75% found once. This sample was included in a study of shared T cell receptors in the human thymus. The V segment lost 8 bases and the J segment 1 base; nucleotides outside the gene matches: 5. The CDR3 has 14 residues. The germline V gene encodes CDR1 MNHEY and CDR2 SMNVEV (reference sequence). The data were also submitted as part of a second study, on human thymus T cells. As that study records: Corrective cardiac surgery supplied the resected thymus tissue. An apparent bias in V and J gene usage was seen in thymic and blood repertoires. There were highly overlapping thymic repertoires among unrelated individuals, as related research reported.

The sequence derives from a girl less than two years old with a congenital heart defect. The V gene is TRBV27, the J gene TRBJ1-2; 9 bases line up with TRBD1. Sequencing was carried out using thymocytes. CDR3 in amino acids: CASSSTGGNYGYTF. CDR3 DNA: TGTGCCAGCTCATCGACAGGGGGTAACTATGGCTACACCTTC.